The 21 T cell receptor beta chains presented below share a single source sample, sequenced in a study of cytotoxic CD8 clonotypes in ibrutinib-treated CLL. The table came from immunoSEQ multiplex PCR; TCRdb's copy has only in-frame clones and leaves some out. Here the sample spans roughly 50,000 clones, 57% being singletons. This material consisted of PBMCs, taken after 24 months of ibrutinib treatment. The origin of the receptors is a human donor with chronic lymphocytic leukemia.

V and J are TRBV5-1 and TRBJ2-5; TRBD1 aligns across 7 bases. CDR3 size: 12 residues. The ends lost 7 bases at V and 1 base at J; junction bases unmatched: 1. Per the germline V gene, CDR1 is SGHRS and CDR2 is YFSETQ. CDR3 loop: CASRDSQETQYF. DNA for the CDR3: TGCGCCAGCCGGGACAGCCAAGAGACCCAGTACTTC.

This sequence joins TRBV2 and TRBJ1-2, with D maybe TRBD1 (5 bases). The CDR3 extends over 14 amino acids. The ends were cut back, 7 bases at V and 6 bases at J, with 18 bases in the middle. Germline-derived CDR1 and CDR2 are SNHLY and FYNNEI. Written as DNA, the CDR3 is TGTGCCAGCATGGGACTCAGGGTGGTTGATGGCTACACCTTC. Encoded protein: CASMGLRVVDGYTF.

V and J are TRBV5-1 and TRBJ2-5; the D gene is possibly TRBD2 (5 bases). CDR1 SGHRS and CDR2 YFSETQ come from the germline V gene. The CDR3 has 14 amino acids. V lost 4 bases and J lost 5, with 15 bases in between. CDR3: CASSASWGEETQYF. In DNA form, the CDR3 reads TGCGCCAGCAGCGCCTCATGGGGAGAGGAGACCCAGTACTTC.

The V call is TRBV19, the J call TRBJ1-5; D gene ambiguous. The CDR3 is 15 residues long. Germline V gene sequence: CDR1 LNHDA, CDR2 SQIVND (reference sequence). The V end lost 1 base, the J end lost 0 bases, and 7 bases lay between the germline ends. The CDR3 reads CASSIGGSSNQPQHF. The CDR3 DNA reads as TGTGCCAGTAGTATAGGGGGTAGTAGCAATCAGCCCCAGCATTTT.

This chain's CDR3 is CASSSPGQSSETQYF. DNA of the CDR3: TGTGCCAGCAGCTCACCGGGACAGAGTTCAGAGACCCAGTACTTC. The chain recombines TRBV5-4 with TRBJ2-5; TRBD1 agrees at 7 bases. CDR1 is SGHNT and CDR2 is YYREEE in the germline V gene (reference sequence). This CDR3 region has 15 residues. Germline trimming cut 3 bases from V and 4 bases from J; bases unmatched to any gene: 9.

The rearrangement uses TRBV9 and TRBJ1-2; TRBD1 aligns across 9 bases. Per the germline V gene, CDR1 is SGDLS and CDR2 is YYNGEE. V was pared by 0 bases and J by 2 bases, with 8 bases of the junction left unmatched. This CDR3 region has 17 residues. For the CDR3, the DNA is TGTGCCAGCAGCGTAGGGGGACAGGGCACTGGGAACTATGGCTACACCTTC. Translated, it gives CASSVGGQGTGNYGYTF.

In this sample, this clone turned up a few times. V is TRBV19 and J is TRBJ2-2; possibly TRBD1 for D (6 bases). Deletions cut 8 bases from V and 0 bases from J, with 10 bases between. This CDR3 spans 14 amino acids. CDR1 and CDR2 from the germline V gene are LNHDA and SQIVND (reference sequence). The CDR3 region has the DNA TGTGCCAGTGAGACAGGTGCGAACACCGGGGAGCTGTTTTTT. Its protein product is CASETGANTGELFF.

This clone appeared a few times. The chain uses TRBV28 and TRBJ2-7, with 9 nucleotides matching TRBD1. The CDR3 contains 15 residues. The ends lost 6 bases at V and 3 bases at J; junction bases unmatched: 9. Germline CDR1 MDHEN, CDR2 SYDVKM. In DNA form, the CDR3 reads TGTGCCAGCAGGACAGGGGGGTTTTCGTTCTACGAGCAGTACTTC. Protein sequence: CASRTGGFSFYEQYF.

This clone was counted only a few times. V usage is TRBV11-2 and J usage is TRBJ2-1; 9 bases are a match to TRBD1. After removal of 3 bases from V and 3 bases from J, the junction contained 6 bases not matched to a gene. Germline V gene lookup returns CDR1 SGHAT and CDR2 FQNNGV. CDR3 length: 16 amino acids. CDR3 amino acids: CASSLGQGPIYNEQFF. The CDR3 region has the DNA TGTGCCAGCAGCTTGGGACAGGGCCCAATCTACAATGAGCAGTTCTTC.

The chain joins TRBV11-2 to TRBJ1-2; D is possibly TRBD1 (5 bases). There are 14 residues in the CDR3. Germline values: CDR1 SGHAT, CDR2 FQNNGV. The ends were cut back, 1 base at V and 8 bases at J, with 14 bases in the middle. This CDR3 is CASSLGRGPGGYTF. CDR3 DNA sequence: TGTGCCAGCAGCTTAGGCCGGGGCCCGGGAGGCTACACCTTC.

This clone came up many times. The V call is TRBV6-4, the J call TRBJ2-3, with 8 bases fitting TRBD2. The CDR3 totals 15 residues. Germline assignment: CDR1 MRHNA and CDR2 SNTAGT. The V and J ends lost 3 bases and 0 bases, in that order; junction bases with no gene match: 2. CDR3 DNA sequence: TGTGCCAGCAGTGATAGCGGGGCTAGCACAGATACGCAGTATTTT. Its translation is CASSDSGASTDTQYF.

The gene calls are TRBV15 and TRBJ2-7; no clear D gene. CDR3 length equals 13 residues. Trimming pared 0 bases from V and 9 bases from J, leaving 12 bases between. Germline assignment: CDR1 LNHNV and CDR2 YYDKDF (reference sequence). DNA for the CDR3: TGTGCCACCAGCAGAGATGTTGGAAGTGGGCAGTACTTC. Translated: CATSRDVGSGQYF.

V gene TRBV14 combines with J gene TRBJ2-1; D is unresolved. CDR3 length: 14 residues. Trimming removed 1 base from V and 3 bases from J, with 7 bases in between. The germline V gene encodes CDR1 SGHDN and CDR2 FVKESK. CDR3 nucleotide sequence: TGTGCCAGCAGCCAAGTAGGCGGCTACAATGAGCAGTTCTTC. Translation gives CASSQVGGYNEQFF.

The V gene is TRBV2, the J gene TRBJ2-3, with 12 bases identical to TRBD2. Germline V lookup: CDR1 SNHLY, CDR2 FYNNEI. This CDR3 spans 14 amino acids. V lost 10 bases, J lost 1 base, and 3 bases stayed unmatched. In DNA form, the CDR3 reads TGTGCCAAGAGACTAGCGGGGGGCACAGATACGCAGTATTTT. Translated: CAKRLAGGTDTQYF.

This clone appeared a single time. V gene TRBV5-1 combines with J gene TRBJ1-1; 8 bases map to TRBD1. V lost 4 bases and J lost 7; bases outside the gene matches: 12. CDR3 length: 15 amino acids. CDR1 and CDR2 (germline): SGHRS, YFSETQ. Written as DNA, the CDR3 is TGCGCCAGCAGCCTAGGACAGGGTAAATTCAGTGAAGCTTTCTTT. Amino acids: CASSLGQGKFSEAFF. The variable domain in full, completed from reference TRBV5-1 and TRBJ1-1, reads KAGVTQTPRYLIKTRGQQVTLSCSPISGHRSVSWYQQTPGQGLQFLFEYFSETQRNKGNFPGRFSGRQFSNSRSEMNVSTLELGDSALYLCASSLGQGKFSEAFFGQGTRLTVV.

This clone showed up just a few times. Here the CDR3 reads CSVNRDRNTGELFF. For the CDR3, the DNA is TGCAGCGTTAACCGGGACAGGAACACCGGGGAGCTGTTTTTT. V is TRBV29-1 and J is TRBJ2-2, with 7 bases lining up with TRBD1. The CDR3 is 14 residues long. With 5 bases clipped from V and 1 base from J, the junction kept 4 bases outside the gene matches. The germline V gene encodes CDR1 SQVTM and CDR2 ANQGSEA.

This chain links TRBV2 with TRBJ1-2; 8 nucleotides align to TRBD1. The CDR3 length is 13 residues. CDR1 SNHLY and CDR2 FYNNEI come from the germline V gene. Germline trimming cut 4 bases from V and 8 bases from J; bases unmatched to any gene: 6. CDR3 amino acids: CASSGQGFGGYTF. The CDR3 nucleotides read TGTGCCAGCAGTGGACAGGGGTTCGGGGGCTACACCTTC.

The CDR3: CASSVEDQGVAGNTIYF. CDR3 sequence (DNA): TGTGCCAGCAGCGTAGAAGATCAGGGAGTAGCTGGAAACACCATATATTTT. The rearrangement joins TRBV9 to TRBJ1-3, with D tentatively TRBD1 (5 bases). Trimming removed 0 bases from V and 2 bases from J, with 15 bases in between. Germline lookup yields CDR1 SGDLS and CDR2 YYNGEE. The length of the CDR3 is 17 residues. Full variable domain (remainder filled in from reference TRBV9 and TRBJ1-3): DSGVTQTPKHLITATGQRVTLRCSPRSGDLSVYWYQQSLDQGLQFLIQYYNGEERAKGNILERFSAQQFPDLHSELNLSSLELGDSALYFCASSVEDQGVAGNTIYFGEGSWLTVV.

This sequence joins TRBV6-5 and TRBJ2-7, with D perhaps TRBD1 or TRBD2 (6 bases each). The V gene lost 6 bases and the J gene lost 3 bases, with 12 bases spanning the gap. The CDR3 has 13 amino acids. Germline CDR1 MNHEY, CDR2 SVGAGI. Written as DNA, the CDR3 is TGTGCCAGCAGACAGGGCGGGGACTACGAGCAGTACTTC. This translates into CASRQGGDYEQYF.

This clone was counted a few times. V is TRBV4-1 and J is TRBJ2-7; no definite D call. The CDR3 covers 12 residues. Trimming took off 4 bases at V and 5 bases at J, with 9 bases between the two ends. Germline V gene lookup returns CDR1 MGHRA and CDR2 YSYEKL. The DNA for the CDR3 is TGCGCCAGCAGCCCTTTGGGAAACGAGCAGTACTTC. This codes for CASSPLGNEQYF.

This clone appeared a few times. This chain connects TRBV2 to TRBJ1-5; D might be TRBD1 (6 bases). Germline V gene sequence: CDR1 SNHLY, CDR2 FYNNEI. The CDR3 contains 14 residues. Trimming took 2 bases from V and 8 from J, leaving 13 bases between them. CDR3 in amino acids: CASSEMSGGKPQHF. CDR3 bases: TGTGCCAGCAGTGAAATGTCTGGGGGCAAGCCCCAGCATTTT. Variable domain in full (rest from reference TRBV2 and TRBJ1-5): EPEVTQTPSHQVTQMGQEVILRCVPISNHLYFYWYRQILGQKVEFLVSFYNNEISEKSEIFDDQFSVERPDGSNFTLKIRSTKLEDSAMYFCASSEMSGGKPQHFGDGTRLSIL.